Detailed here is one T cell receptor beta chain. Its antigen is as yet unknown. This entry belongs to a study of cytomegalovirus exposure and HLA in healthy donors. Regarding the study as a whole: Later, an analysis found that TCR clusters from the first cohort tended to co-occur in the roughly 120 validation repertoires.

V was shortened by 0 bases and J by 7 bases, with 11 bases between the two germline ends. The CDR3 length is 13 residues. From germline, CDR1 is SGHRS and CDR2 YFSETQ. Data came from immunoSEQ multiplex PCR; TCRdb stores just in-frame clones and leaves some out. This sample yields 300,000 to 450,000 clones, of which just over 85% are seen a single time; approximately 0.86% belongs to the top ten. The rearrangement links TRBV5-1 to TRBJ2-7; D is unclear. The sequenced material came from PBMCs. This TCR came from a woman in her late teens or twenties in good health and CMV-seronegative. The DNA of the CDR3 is TGCGCCAGCAGCTTGGGTCCGGAGAGAGAGCAGTACTTC. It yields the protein CASSLGPEREQYF.